This T cell receptor (beta chain) stems from a study of T cell responses to AZD1222 COVID-19 vaccine. Broader study findings: Reportedly, nearly half of unique spike TCRs recognized epitopes outside B.1.351/B.1.1.7 mutations. Increased Spike-specific TCR breadth and depth were observed after two AZD1222 doses. The donors showed a predominance of white British ancestry and of females, with possible underestimation of clonal diversity.

The V gene lost 4 bases and the J gene lost 6 bases, with 14 bases spanning the gap. CDR1 and CDR2 (germline): KGHDR, SFDVKD. The CDR3 is 15 amino acids. Of note for this clone: The antigen is undetermined.

The assay was immunoSEQ multiplex PCR, and TCRdb's table has in-frame clones only and misses some. Of under 130,000 clones in the sample, approximately 92% were seen once. This TCR was sampled from an adult in good health. V and J are TRBV24-1 and TRBJ2-2, with D perhaps given as TRBD1 or TRBD2 (6 bases each). The material was peripheral blood, obtained on day 0 of AZD1222 vaccination. For the CDR3, the DNA is TGTGCCACCAGTGAGAGCGGACGGGGGCCCGGGGAGCTGTTTTTT. This translates into CATSESGRGPGELFF.